This T cell receptor beta chain was profiled in a study of CD8 T cells in Susac syndrome. Study-wide results and caveats: The CD4+ T cell repertoires in Susac syndrome were not clonally expanded.

Sequencing of TCR beta was carried out in blood CD8+ and CD4+ T cells. In regard to this clonotype: The antigen remains unidentified.

Reverse transcription of about 0.5 to 1 ug RNA used random hexamers. Coverage of TCR beta CDR3 amplification by immunoSEQ multiplex PCR extended to 54 Vbeta and 13 Jbeta. TCRdb called the immunoSEQ multiplex PCR reads again in MiXCR, with one record for every CDR3 protein. In the table there are about 180,000 distinct CDR3 sequences, roughly 94% of which are singletons. The clonotype originates from a human donor with Susac syndrome. Specimen: CD4+ T cells from PBMCs.

Written as DNA, the CDR3 is TGTGCCTGGACCGTACGGGACACTGAAGCTTTCTTT. Its protein product is CAWTVRDTEAFF. This chain joins TRBV30 and TRBJ1-1; D call uncertain. V dropped 4 bases and J dropped 3 bases, with 9 bases sitting between them. Germline V CDR1 and CDR2: GTSNPN, SVGIG (reference sequence). The CDR3 sequence is 12 residues long. Full variable domain (outside the CDR3, taken from reference TRBV30 and TRBJ1-1): SQTIHQWPATLVQPVGSPLSLECTVEGTSNPNLYWYRQAAGRGLQLLFYSVGIGQISSEVPQNLSASRPQDRQFILSSKKLLLSDSGFYLCAWTVRDTEAFFGQGTRLTVV.